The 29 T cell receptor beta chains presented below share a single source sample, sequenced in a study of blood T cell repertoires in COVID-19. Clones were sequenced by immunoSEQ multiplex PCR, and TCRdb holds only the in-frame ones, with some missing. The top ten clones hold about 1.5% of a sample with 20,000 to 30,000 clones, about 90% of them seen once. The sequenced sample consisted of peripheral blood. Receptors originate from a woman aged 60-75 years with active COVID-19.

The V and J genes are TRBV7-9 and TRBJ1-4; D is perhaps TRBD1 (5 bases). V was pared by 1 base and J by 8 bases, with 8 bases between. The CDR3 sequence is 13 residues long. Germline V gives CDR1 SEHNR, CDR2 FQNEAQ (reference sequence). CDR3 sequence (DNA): TGTGCCAGCAGCTTAGGGGGCGCGGAAAAACTGTTTTTT. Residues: CASSLGGAEKLFF.

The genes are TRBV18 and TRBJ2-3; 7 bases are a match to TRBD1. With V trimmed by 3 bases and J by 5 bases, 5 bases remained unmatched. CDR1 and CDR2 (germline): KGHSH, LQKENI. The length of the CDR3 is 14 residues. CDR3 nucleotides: TGTGCCAGCTCACCTACAGGGGATCGAGATACGCAGTATTTT. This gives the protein CASSPTGDRDTQYF.

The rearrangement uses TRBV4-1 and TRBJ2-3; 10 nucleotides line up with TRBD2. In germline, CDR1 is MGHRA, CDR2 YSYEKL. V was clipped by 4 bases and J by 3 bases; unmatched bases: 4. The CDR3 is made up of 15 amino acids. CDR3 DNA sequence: TGCGCCAGCAGCCTCGGACTAGCGGAGACAGATACGCAGTATTTT. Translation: CASSLGLAETDTQYF.

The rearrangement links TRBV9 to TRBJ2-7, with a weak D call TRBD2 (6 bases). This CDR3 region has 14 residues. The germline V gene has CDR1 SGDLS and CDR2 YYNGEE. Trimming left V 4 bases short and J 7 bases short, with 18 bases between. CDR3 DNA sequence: TGTGCCAGCAGCCCCGGGAGAGAGGAGAGGGAGCAGTACTTC. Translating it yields CASSPGREEREQYF.

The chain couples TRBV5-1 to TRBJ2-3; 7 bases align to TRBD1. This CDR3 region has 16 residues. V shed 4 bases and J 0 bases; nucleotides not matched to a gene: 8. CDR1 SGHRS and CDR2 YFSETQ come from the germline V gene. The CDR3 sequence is CASSPGTDTSTDTQYF. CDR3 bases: TGCGCCAGCAGCCCCGGGACAGATACTAGCACAGATACGCAGTATTTT.

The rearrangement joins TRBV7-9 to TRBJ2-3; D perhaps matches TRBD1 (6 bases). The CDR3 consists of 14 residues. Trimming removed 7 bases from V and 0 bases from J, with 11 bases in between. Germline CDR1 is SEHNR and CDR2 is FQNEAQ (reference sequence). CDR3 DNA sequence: TGTGCCAGCACGAATACAGGGAGCACAGATACGCAGTATTTT. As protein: CASTNTGSTDTQYF.

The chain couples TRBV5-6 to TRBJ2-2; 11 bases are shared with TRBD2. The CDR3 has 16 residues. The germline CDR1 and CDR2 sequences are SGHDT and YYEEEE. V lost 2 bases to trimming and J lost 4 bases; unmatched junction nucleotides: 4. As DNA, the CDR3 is TGTGCCAGCAGCTTCCTAGCGGGAGGTCGCACCGGGGAGCTGTTTTTT. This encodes CASSFLAGGRTGELFF.

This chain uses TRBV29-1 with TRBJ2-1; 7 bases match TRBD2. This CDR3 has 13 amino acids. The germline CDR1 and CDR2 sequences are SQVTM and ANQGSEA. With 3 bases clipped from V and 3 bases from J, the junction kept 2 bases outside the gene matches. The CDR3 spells CSVEPSGYNEQFF. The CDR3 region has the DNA TGCAGCGTTGAGCCTAGCGGCTACAATGAGCAGTTCTTC.

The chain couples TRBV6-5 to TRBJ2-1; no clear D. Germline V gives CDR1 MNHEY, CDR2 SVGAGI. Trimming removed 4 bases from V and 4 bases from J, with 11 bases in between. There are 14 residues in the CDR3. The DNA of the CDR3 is TGTGCCAGCAGTTCTTCCCCGGGTTACAATGAGCAGTTCTTC. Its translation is CASSSSPGYNEQFF.

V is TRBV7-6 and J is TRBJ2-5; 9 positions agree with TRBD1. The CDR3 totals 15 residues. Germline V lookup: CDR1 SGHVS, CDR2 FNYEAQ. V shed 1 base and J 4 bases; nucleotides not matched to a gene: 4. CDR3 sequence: CASSLGTGVLETQYF. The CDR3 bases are TGTGCCAGCAGCTTAGGGACAGGGGTTTTAGAGACCCAGTACTTC.

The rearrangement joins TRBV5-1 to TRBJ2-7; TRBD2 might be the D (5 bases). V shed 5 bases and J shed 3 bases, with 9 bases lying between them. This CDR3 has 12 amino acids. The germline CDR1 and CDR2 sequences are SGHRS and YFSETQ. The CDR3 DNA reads TGCGCCAGCAGTTCGGGAAGCTACGAGCAGTACTTC. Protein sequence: CASSSGSYEQYF.

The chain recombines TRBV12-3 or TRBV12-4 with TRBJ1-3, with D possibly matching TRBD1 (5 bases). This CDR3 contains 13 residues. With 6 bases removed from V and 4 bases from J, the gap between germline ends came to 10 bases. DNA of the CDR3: TGTGCCAGCAGCCCCGGGGGGGGAAACACCATATATTTT. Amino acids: CASSPGGGNTIYF.

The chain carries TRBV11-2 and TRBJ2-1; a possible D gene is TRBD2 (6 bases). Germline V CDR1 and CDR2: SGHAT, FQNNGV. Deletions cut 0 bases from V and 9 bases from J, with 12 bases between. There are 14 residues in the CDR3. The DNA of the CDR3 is TGTGCCAGCAGCTTAGATTGGAGGGTGGGTGAGCAGTTCTTC. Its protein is CASSLDWRVGEQFF.

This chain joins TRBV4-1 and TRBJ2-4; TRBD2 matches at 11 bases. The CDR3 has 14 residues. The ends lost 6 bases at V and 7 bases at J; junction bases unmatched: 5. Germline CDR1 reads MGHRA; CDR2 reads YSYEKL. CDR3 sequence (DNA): TGCGCCAGCAGGGAGACTAGCGGGACCAACATTCAGTACTTC. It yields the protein CASRETSGTNIQYF.

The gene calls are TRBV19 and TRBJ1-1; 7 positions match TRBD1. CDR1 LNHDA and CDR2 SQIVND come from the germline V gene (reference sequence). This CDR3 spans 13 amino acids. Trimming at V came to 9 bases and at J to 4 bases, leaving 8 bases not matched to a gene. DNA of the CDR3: TGTGCCAGCAAAGACAGGGTGGGCACTGAAGCTTTCTTT. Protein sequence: CASKDRVGTEAFF. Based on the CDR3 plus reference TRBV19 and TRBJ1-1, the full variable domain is DGGITQSPKYLFRKEGQNVTLSCEQNLNHDAMYWYRQDPGQGLRLIYYSQIVNDFQKGDIAEGYSVSREKKESFPLTVTSAQKNPTAFYLCASKDRVGTEAFFGQGTRLTVV.

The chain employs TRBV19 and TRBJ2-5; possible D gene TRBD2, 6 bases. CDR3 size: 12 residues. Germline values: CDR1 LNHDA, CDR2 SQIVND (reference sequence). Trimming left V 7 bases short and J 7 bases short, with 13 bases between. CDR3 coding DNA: TGTGCCAGTACAGGTCCCGGGGGGACCCAGTACTTC. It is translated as CASTGPGGTQYF.

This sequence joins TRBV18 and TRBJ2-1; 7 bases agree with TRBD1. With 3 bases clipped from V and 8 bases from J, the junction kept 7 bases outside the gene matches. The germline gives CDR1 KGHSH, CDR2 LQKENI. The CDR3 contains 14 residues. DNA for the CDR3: TGTGCCAGCTCACCCGGGCAGGGGGTCGATGAGCAGTTCTTC. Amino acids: CASSPGQGVDEQFF.

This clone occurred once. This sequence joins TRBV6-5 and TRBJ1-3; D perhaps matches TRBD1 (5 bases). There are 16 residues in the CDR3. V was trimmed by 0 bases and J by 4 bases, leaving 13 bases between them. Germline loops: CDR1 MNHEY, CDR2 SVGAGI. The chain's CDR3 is CASSYSGGFTGNTIYF. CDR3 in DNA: TGTGCCAGCAGTTACTCGGGGGGATTCACGGGAAACACCATATATTTT.

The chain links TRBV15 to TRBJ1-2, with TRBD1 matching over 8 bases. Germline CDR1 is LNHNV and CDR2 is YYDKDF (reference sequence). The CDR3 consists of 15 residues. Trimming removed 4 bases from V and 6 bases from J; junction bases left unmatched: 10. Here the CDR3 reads CATSNPQTGVHGYTF. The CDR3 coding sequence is TGTGCCACCAGCAATCCCCAGACAGGGGTACATGGCTACACCTTC. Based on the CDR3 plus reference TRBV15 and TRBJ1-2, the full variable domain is DAMVIQNPRYQVTQFGKPVTLSCSQTLNHNVMYWYQQKSSQAPKLLFHYYDKDFNNEADTPDNFQSRRPNTSFCFLDIRSPGLGDTAMYLCATSNPQTGVHGYTFGSGTRLTVV.

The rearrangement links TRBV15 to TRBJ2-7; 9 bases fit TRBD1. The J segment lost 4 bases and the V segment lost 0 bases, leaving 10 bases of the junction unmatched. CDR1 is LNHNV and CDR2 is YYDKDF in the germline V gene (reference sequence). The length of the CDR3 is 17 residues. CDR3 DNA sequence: TGTGCCACCAGCAGAGAACTGACCAGCGGGACAGGGTACGAGCAGTACTTC. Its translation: CATSRELTSGTGYEQYF.

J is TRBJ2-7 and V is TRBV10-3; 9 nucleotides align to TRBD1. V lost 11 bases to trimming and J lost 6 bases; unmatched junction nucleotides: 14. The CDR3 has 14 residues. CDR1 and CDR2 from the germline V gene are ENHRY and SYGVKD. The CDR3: CAATGTGSNGEQYF. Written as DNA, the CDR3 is TGTGCCGCCACCGGGACAGGGTCCAACGGCGAGCAGTACTTC.

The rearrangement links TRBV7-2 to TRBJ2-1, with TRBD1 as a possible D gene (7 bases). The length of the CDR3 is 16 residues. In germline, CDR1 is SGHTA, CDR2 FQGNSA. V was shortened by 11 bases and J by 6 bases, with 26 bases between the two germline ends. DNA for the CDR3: TGTGCCCCGGTCGAAAGGGGGGACAGAGGTCGCAATGAGCAGTTCTTC. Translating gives CAPVERGDRGRNEQFF.

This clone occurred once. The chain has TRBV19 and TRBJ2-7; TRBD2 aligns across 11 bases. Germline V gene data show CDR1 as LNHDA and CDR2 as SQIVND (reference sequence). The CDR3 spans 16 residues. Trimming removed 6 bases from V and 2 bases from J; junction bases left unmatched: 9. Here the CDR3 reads CASSPGLAGSTYEQYF. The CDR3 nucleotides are TGTGCCAGTAGCCCTGGACTAGCGGGCTCCACCTACGAGCAGTACTTC. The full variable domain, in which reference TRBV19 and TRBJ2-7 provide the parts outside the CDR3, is DGGITQSPKYLFRKEGQNVTLSCEQNLNHDAMYWYRQDPGQGLRLIYYSQIVNDFQKGDIAEGYSVSREKKESFPLTVTSAQKNPTAFYLCASSPGLAGSTYEQYFGPGTRLTVT.

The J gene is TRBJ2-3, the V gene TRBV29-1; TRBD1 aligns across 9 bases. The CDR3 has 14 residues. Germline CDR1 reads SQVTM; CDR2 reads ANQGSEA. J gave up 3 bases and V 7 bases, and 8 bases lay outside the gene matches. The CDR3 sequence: CSASYGQGTDTQYF. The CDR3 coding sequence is TGCAGCGCCTCATATGGACAGGGGACAGATACGCAGTATTTT.

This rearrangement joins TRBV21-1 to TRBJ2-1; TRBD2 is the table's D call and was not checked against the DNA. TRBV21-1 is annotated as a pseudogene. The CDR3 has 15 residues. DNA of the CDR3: TGTGCCAGCAGCAATCGGGCGGGAGACCTCTCTGAGCAGTTCTTC. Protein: CASSNRAGDLSEQFF.

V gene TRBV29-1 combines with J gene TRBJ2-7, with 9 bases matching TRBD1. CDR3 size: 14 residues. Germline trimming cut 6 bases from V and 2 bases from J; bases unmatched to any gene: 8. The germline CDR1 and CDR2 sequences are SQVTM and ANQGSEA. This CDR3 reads CSVGGGTGTYEQYF. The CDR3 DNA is TGCAGCGTGGGGGGCGGGACAGGGACCTACGAGCAGTACTTC.

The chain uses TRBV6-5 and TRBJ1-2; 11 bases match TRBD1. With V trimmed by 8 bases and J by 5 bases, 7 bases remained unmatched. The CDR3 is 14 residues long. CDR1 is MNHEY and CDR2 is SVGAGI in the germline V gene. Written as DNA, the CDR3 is TGTGCCAGCCGGAGGGACAGGGGGGGGTATGGCTACACCTTC. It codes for CASRRDRGGYGYTF.

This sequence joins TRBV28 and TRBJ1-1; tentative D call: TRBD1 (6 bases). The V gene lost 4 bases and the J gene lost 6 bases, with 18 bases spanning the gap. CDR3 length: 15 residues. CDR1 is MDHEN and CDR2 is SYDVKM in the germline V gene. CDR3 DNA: TGTGCCAGCAGTTCACCGGCTACAGGGACCCCTGAAGCTTTCTTT. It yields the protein CASSSPATGTPEAFF.

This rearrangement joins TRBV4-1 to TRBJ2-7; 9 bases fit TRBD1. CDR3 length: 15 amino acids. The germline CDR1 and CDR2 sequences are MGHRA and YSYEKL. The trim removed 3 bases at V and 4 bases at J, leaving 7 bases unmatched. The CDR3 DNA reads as TGCGCCAGCAGCCAGGAATTCGACAGGGGGTACGAGCAGTACTTC. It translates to CASSQEFDRGYEQYF.